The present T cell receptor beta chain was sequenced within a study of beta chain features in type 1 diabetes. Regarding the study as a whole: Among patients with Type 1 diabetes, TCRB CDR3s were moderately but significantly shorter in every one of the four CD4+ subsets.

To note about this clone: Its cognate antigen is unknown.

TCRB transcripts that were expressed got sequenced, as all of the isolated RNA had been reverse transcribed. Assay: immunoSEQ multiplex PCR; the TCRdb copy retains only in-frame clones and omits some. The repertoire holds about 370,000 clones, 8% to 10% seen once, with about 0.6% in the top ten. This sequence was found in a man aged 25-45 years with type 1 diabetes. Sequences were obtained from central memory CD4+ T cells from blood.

The CDR3 DNA sequence: TGTGCCAGCAAGGGGGGGGGTGGTAGTGGGGAGCAGTTCTTC. Protein: CASKGGGGSGEQFF. The chain couples TRBV28 to TRBJ2-1; weak D call: TRBD2 (7 bases). V shed 7 bases and J shed 10 bases, with 20 bases lying between them. Germline V CDR1 and CDR2: MDHEN, SYDVKM. There are 14 residues in the CDR3.